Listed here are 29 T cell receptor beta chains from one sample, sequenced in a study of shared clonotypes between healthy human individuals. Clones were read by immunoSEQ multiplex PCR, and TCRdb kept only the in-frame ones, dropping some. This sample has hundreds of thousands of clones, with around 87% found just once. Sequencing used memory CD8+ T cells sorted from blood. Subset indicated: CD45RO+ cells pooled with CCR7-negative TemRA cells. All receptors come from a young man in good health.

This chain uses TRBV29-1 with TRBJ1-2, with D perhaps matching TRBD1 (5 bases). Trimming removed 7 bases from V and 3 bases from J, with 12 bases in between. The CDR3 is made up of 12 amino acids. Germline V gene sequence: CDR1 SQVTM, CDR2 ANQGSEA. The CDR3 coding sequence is TGCAGCGCCATGGGGGATGACTATGGCTACACCTTC. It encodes CSAMGDDYGYTF. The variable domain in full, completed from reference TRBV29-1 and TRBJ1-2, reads SAVISQKPSRDICQRGTSLTIQCQVDSQVTMMFWYRQQPGQSLTLIATANQGSEATYESGFVIDKFPISRPNLTFSTLTVSNMSPEDSSIYLCSAMGDDYGYTFGSGTRLTVV.

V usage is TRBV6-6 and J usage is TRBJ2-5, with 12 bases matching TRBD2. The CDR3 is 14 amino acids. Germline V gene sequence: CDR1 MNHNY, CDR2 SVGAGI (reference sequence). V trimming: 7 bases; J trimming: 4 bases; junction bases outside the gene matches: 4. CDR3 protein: CASTLLAGGETQYF. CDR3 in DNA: TGTGCCAGCACCCTACTAGCGGGGGGAGAGACCCAGTACTTC.

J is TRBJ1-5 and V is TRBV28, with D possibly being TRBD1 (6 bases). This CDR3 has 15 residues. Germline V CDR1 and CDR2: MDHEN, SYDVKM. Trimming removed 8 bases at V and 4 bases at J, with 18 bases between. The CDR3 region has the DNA TGTGCCAGCCGGCTTTGGACAGACTTGAATCAGCCCCAGCATTTT. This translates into CASRLWTDLNQPQHF.

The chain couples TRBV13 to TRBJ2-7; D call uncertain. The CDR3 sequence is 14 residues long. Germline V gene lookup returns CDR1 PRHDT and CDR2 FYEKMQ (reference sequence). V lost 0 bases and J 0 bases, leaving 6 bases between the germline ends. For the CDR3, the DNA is TGTGCCAGCAGCTTAGGCAGAAACTCCTACGAGCAGTACTTC. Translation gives CASSLGRNSYEQYF.

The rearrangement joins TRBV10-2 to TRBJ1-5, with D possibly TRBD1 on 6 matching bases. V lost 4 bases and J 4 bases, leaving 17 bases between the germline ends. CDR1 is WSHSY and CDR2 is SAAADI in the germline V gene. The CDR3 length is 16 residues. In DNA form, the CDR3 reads TGCGCCAGCAGTGGGAAGCAAGGACAGCTGAATCAGCCCCAGCATTTT. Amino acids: CASSGKQGQLNQPQHF.

The CDR3 loop is CASRENDSRNQPQHF. The CDR3 nucleotides read TGTGCCAGCCGAGAGAACGACTCTCGAAATCAGCCCCAGCATTTT. The rearrangement links TRBV27 to TRBJ1-5; no clear D. Trimming took 8 bases from V and 4 from J, leaving 18 bases between them. This CDR3 has 15 residues. CDR1 MNHEY and CDR2 SMNVEV come from the germline V gene (reference sequence).

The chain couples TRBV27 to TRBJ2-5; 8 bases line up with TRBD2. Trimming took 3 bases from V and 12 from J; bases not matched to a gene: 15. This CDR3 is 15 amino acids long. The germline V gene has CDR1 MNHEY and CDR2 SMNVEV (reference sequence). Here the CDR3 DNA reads TGTGCCAGCAGTTTTGGGGGGACTAGATATAGGGAGGAGTACTTC. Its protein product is CASSFGGTRYREEYF.

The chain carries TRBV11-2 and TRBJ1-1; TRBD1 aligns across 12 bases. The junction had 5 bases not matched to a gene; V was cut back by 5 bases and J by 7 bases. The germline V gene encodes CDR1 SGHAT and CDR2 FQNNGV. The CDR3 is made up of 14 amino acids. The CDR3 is CASSAGTGGFEAFF. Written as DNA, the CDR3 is TGTGCCAGCAGCGCAGGGACAGGGGGCTTTGAAGCTTTCTTT.

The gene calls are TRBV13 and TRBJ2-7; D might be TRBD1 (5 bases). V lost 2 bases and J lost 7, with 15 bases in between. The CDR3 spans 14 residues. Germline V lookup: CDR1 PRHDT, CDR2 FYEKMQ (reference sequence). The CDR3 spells CASSLSDRGLEQYF. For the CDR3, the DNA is TGTGCCAGCAGCTTATCCGATAGGGGCTTGGAGCAGTACTTC.

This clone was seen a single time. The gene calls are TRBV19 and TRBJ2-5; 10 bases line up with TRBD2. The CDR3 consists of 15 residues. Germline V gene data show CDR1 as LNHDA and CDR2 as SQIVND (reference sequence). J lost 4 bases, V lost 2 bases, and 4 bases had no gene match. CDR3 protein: CASSILAGVGETQYF. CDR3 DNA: TGTGCCAGTAGTATACTAGCGGGAGTGGGAGAGACCCAGTACTTC.

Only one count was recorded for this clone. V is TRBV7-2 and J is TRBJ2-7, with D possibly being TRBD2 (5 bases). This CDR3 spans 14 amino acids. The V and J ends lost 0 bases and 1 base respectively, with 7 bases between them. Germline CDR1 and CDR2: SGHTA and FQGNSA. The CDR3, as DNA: TGTGCCAGCAGCTTAGCGGACTGGTCCTACGAGCAGTACTTC. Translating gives CASSLADWSYEQYF.

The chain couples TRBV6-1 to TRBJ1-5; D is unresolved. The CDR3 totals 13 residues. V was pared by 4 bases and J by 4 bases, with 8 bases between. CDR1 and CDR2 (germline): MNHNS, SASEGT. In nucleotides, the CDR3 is TGTGCCAGCAGTGTGGACGGGAATCAGCCCCAGCATTTT. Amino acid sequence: CASSVDGNQPQHF.

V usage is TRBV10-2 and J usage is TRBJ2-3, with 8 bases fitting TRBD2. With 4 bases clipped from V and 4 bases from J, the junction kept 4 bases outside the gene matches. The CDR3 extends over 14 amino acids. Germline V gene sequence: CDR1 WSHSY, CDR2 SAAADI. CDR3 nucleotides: TGCGCCAGCAGTGGGGGACTAGTTGCAGATACGCAGTATTTT. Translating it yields CASSGGLVADTQYF.

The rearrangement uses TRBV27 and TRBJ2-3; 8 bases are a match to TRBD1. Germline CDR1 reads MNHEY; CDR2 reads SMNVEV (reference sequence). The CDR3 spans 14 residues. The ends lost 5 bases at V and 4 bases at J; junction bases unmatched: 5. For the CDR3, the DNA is TGTGCCAGCAGTCTGGACAGGGTTGCAGATACGCAGTATTTT. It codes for CASSLDRVADTQYF.

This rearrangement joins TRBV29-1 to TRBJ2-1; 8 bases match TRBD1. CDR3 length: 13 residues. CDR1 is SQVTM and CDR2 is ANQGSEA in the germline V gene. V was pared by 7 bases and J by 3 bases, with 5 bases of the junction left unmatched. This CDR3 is CSALTGDYNEQFF. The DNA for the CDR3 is TGCAGCGCACTGACAGGGGACTACAATGAGCAGTTCTTC.

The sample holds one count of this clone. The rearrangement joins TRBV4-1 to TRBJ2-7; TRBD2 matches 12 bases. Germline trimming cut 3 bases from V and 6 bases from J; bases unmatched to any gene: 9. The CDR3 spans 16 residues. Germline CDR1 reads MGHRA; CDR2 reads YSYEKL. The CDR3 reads CASSHELAGGTAEQYF. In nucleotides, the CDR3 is TGCGCCAGCAGCCACGAACTAGCGGGAGGTACGGCCGAGCAGTACTTC.

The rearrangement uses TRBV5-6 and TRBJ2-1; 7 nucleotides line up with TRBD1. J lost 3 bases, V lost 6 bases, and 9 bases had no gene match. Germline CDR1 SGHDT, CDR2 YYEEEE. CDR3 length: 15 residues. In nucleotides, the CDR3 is TGTGCCAGCATCCTATCGGGACAGAACTACAATGAGCAGTTCTTC. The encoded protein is CASILSGQNYNEQFF. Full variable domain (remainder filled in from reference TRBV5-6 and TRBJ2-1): DAGVTQSPTHLIKTRGQQVTLRCSPKSGHDTVSWYQQALGQGPQFIFQYYEEEERQRGNFPDRFSGHQFPNYSSELNVNALLLGDSALYLCASILSGQNYNEQFFGPGTRLTVL.

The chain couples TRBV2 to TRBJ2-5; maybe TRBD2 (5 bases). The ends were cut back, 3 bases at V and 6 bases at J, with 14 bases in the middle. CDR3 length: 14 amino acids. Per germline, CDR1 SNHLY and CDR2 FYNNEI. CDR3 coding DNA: TGTGCCAGCAGTGATCCCGACTATGTAAAGACCCAGTACTTC. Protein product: CASSDPDYVKTQYF.

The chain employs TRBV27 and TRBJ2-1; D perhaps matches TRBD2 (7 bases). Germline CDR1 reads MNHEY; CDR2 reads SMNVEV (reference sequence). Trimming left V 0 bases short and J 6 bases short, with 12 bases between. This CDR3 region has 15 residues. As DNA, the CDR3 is TGTGCCAGCAGTTTATCGGGGGGGGCCTTCAATGAGCAGTTCTTC. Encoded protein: CASSLSGGAFNEQFF.

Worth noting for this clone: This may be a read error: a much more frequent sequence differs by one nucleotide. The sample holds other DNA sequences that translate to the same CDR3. DNA of the CDR3: TGTGCCAGCAGACCCAGGGGGGGCACTGAAGCTTTCTTT. Its translation is CASRPRGGTEAFF. V and J are TRBV6-5 and TRBJ1-1; 7 bases align to TRBD1. Germline values: CDR1 MNHEY, CDR2 SVGAGI. The CDR3 sequence is 13 residues long. J gave up 4 bases and V 6 bases, and 5 bases lay outside the gene matches.

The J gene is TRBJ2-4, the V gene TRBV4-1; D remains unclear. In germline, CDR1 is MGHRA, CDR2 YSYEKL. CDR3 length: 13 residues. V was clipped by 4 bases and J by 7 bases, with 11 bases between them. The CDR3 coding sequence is TGCGCCAGCAGCCGTCGACCTGAGAACATTCAGTACTTC. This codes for CASSRRPENIQYF.

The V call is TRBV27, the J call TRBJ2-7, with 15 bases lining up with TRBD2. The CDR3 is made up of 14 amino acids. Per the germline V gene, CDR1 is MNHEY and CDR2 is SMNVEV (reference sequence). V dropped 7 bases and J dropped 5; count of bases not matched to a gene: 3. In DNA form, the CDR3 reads TGTGCCAGCAAGGGACTAGCGGGAGGCCACGAGCAGTACTTC. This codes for CASKGLAGGHEQYF.

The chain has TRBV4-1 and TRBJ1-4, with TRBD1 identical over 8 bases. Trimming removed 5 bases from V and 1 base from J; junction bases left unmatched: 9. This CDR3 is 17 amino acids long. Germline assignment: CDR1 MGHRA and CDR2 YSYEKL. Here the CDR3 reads CASSTRQGLGTNEKLFF. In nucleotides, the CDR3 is TGCGCCAGCAGCACCCGACAGGGGTTGGGAACTAATGAAAAACTGTTTTTT.

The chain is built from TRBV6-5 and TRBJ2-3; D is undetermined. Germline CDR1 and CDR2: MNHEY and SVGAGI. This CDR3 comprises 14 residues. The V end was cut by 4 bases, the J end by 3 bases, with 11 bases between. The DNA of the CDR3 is TGTGCCAGCAGTTCGCTTTCCGGGACAGATACGCAGTATTTT. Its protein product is CASSSLSGTDTQYF.

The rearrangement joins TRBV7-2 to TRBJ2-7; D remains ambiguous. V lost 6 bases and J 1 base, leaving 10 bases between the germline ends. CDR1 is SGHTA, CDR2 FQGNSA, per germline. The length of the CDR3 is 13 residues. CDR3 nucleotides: TGTGCCAGCAGACCGGGTCAGTCCTACGAGCAGTACTTC. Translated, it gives CASRPGQSYEQYF.

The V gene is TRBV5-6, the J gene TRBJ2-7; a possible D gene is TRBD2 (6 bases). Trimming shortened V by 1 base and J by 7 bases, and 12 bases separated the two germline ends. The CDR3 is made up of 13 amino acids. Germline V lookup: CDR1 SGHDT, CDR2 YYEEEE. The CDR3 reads CASSLRDWGEQYF. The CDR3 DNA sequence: TGTGCCAGCAGCTTGAGGGACTGGGGTGAGCAGTACTTC.

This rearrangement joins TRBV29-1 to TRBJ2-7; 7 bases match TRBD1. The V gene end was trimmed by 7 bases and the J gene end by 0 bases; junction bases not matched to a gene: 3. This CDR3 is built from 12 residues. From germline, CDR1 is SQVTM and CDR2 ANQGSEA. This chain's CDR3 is CSARDSSYEQYF. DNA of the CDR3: TGCAGCGCCAGGGACAGCTCCTACGAGCAGTACTTC.

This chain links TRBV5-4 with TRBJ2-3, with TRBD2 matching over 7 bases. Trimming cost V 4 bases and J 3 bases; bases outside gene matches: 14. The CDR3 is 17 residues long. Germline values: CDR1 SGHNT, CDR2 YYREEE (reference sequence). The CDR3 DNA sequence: TGTGCCAGCAGCGGCCCGTCTAGCGGCCTCACTACAGATACGCAGTATTTT. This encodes CASSGPSSGLTTDTQYF.

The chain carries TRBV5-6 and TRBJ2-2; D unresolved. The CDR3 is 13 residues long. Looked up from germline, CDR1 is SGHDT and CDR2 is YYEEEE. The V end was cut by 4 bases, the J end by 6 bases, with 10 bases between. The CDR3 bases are TGTGCCAGCAGCCTATTAGAGGCCGGGGAGCTGTTTTTT. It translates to CASSLLEAGELFF.